The 29 T cell receptor beta chains reported below all come from one sample, sequenced in a study of Graves' ophthalmopathy and Graves' hyperthyroidism. RNA served as the template for amplifying TCR beta CDR3 regions. An initial RT-PCR round employing HTBI primers preceded a second-round multiplex PCR. TCRdb re-derived calls from the multiplex PCR reads in MiXCR, one entry per CDR3 protein. In the table there are 200,000 to 300,000 distinct CDR3 sequences, 45% of which are singletons. Material for sequencing was peripheral blood. Receptors were obtained from an adult man with Graves' ophthalmopathy.

Worth noting for this clonotype: A much larger clone sits a single nucleotide away, making a read error possible. V gene TRBV10-2 combines with J gene TRBJ1-1; maybe TRBD1 (5 bases). Germline CDR1 reads WSHSY; CDR2 reads SAAADI. The CDR3 contains 13 residues. CDR3 nucleotide sequence: TGCGCCAGCAGTGGGGGTAGGGGCACTGAAGCTCTCTTT. Its protein is CASSGGRGTEALF.

This clonotype was seen a handful of times. V usage is TRBV19 and J usage is TRBJ2-7; D unclear. The germline V gene has CDR1 LNHDA and CDR2 SQIVND (reference sequence). The CDR3 sequence is 14 residues long. Trimming cost V 7 bases and J 0 bases, with 13 bases left between them. The CDR3 here is CASKTGPSSYEQYF. The CDR3 DNA sequence: TGTGCCAGTAAGACCGGGCCTAGCTCCTACGAGCAGTACTTC.

This sequence joins TRBV30 and TRBJ1-1; D gene ambiguous. The CDR3 spans 12 residues. Per germline, CDR1 GTSNPN and CDR2 SVGIG (reference sequence). In DNA, the CDR3 is TGTGCATCGGACGGGAAACGTGCTGAAGCTTTCTTT. It is translated as CASDGKRAEAFF.

In DNA form, the CDR3 reads TGCAGTGCTAGAGGGGGTACGCTCTACGAGCAGTACTTC. Protein product: CSARGGTLYEQYF. The chain recombines TRBV20-1 with TRBJ2-7; D is unclear. CDR1 is DFQATT and CDR2 is SNEGSKA in the germline V gene (reference sequence). V was trimmed by 1 base and J by 3 bases, leaving 10 bases between them. This CDR3 region has 13 residues.

The gene calls are TRBV9 and TRBJ1-1; 8 bases are a match to TRBD1. Germline CDR1 is SGDLS and CDR2 is YYNGEE. Germline trimming cut 0 bases from V and 4 bases from J; bases unmatched to any gene: 11. The CDR3 consists of 17 residues. CDR3 residues: CASSVDPGQASSTEAFF. Written as DNA, the CDR3 is TGTGCCAGCAGCGTAGATCCGGGACAGGCCTCGTCCACTGAAGCTTTCTTT.

The V and J genes are TRBV2 and TRBJ1-1, with 7 bases lining up with TRBD1. The germline CDR1 and CDR2 sequences are SNHLY and FYNNEI. The CDR3 runs to 16 residues. After removal of 6 bases from V and 0 bases from J, the junction contained 10 bases not matched to a gene. The CDR3 region is CASSNPGTAMNTEAFF. The CDR3 region has the DNA TGTGCCAGCAGCAACCCCGGGACAGCCATGAACACTGAAGCTTTCTTT.

A few counts support this clonotype. The gene calls are TRBV5-1 and TRBJ1-2, with TRBD1 identical over 7 bases. CDR1 and CDR2 from the germline V gene are SGHRS and YFSETQ. The CDR3 spans 14 residues. J was trimmed by 6 bases and V by 4 bases; bases with no gene match: 9. The CDR3 nucleotides read TGCGCCAGCAGCACGACAGGGAGGGTTGATGGCTACACCTTC. This codes for CASSTTGRVDGYTF. Complete variable domain (other parts from reference TRBV5-1 and TRBJ1-2): KAGVTQTPRYLIKTRGQQVTLSCSPISGHRSVSWYQQTPGQGLQFLFEYFSETQRNKGNFPGRFSGRQFSNSRSEMNVSTLELGDSALYLCASSTTGRVDGYTFGSGTRLTVV.

The chain employs TRBV7-8 and TRBJ1-5; 9 nucleotides match TRBD1. Germline CDR1 SGHVS, CDR2 FQNEAQ. The J segment lost 0 bases and the V segment lost 6 bases, leaving 6 bases of the junction unmatched. The CDR3 consists of 16 residues. CDR3 nucleotides: TGTGCCAGCAGAATTGACAGGGGGTTTAGCAATCAGCCCCAGCATTTT. It yields the protein CASRIDRGFSNQPQHF.

Comment on this clonotype: Relative to the germline gene, one junction end is altered; a read error may explain this. This chain joins TRBV24-1 and TRBJ2-2, with TRBD1 as a possible D gene (6 bases). Germline CDR1 is KGHDR and CDR2 is SFDVKD. CDR3 length: 16 amino acids. CDR3 sequence reads: CAISDLETGNTGELFF. The CDR3 bases are TGTGCCATCAGTGATTTAGAGACAGGGAACACCGGGGAGCTGTTTTTT.

The rearrangement uses TRBV20-1 and TRBJ2-7; 9 positions match TRBD1. Trimming at V came to 6 bases and at J to 5 bases, leaving 14 bases not matched to a gene. The CDR3 totals 15 residues. Germline lookup yields CDR1 DFQATT and CDR2 SNEGSKA (reference sequence). CDR3 protein: CSAGYPGQGANEQYF. For the CDR3, the DNA is TGCAGTGCGGGATACCCGGGACAGGGTGCGAACGAGCAGTACTTC.

The chain employs TRBV20-1 and TRBJ1-1; the D gene is possibly TRBD1 (5 bases). The V end was cut by 3 bases, the J end by 0 bases, with 11 bases between. The CDR3 length is 14 residues. CDR1 and CDR2 (germline): DFQATT, SNEGSKA (reference sequence). The CDR3: CSASRGPMNTEAFF. CDR3 DNA: TGCAGTGCTAGTAGGGGACCGATGAACACTGAAGCTTTCTTT.

This clonotype was observed a few times. Compared with germline, one end of the junction differs, possibly owing to a read error. This sequence joins TRBV7-3 and TRBJ1-1; D not certain. The germline CDR1 and CDR2 sequences are SGHTA and FQGTGA. This CDR3 region has 13 residues. The CDR3 loop is CASRLNSNTEAFF. The CDR3 DNA follows: TGTGCCAGCAGGTTAAACTCGAACACTGAAGCTTTCTTT.

The rearrangement uses TRBV7-9 and TRBJ2-5; D might be TRBD1 (6 bases). Between the trimmed V and J ends, which lost 7 bases and 5 bases, there was a span of 17 bases. Germline V gene lookup returns CDR1 SEHNR and CDR2 FQNEAQ (reference sequence). The CDR3 is made up of 14 amino acids. This chain's CDR3 is CASIPEGVEETQYF. CDR3 sequence (DNA): TGTGCCAGCATCCCCGAGGGGGTTGAGGAGACCCAGTACTTC.

This chain uses TRBV2 with TRBJ2-7; tentative D call: TRBD1 (5 bases). There are 11 residues in the CDR3. V was clipped by 7 bases and J by 9 bases, with 13 bases between them. Per the germline V gene, CDR1 is SNHLY and CDR2 is FYNNEI. As DNA, the CDR3 is TGTGCCAGCATAGAAGCAGGGATGCAGTACTTC. As protein: CASIEAGMQYF.

This chain uses TRBV20-1 with TRBJ2-5; D tentatively reads TRBD1 or TRBD2 (6 bases each). V was cut by 4 bases and J by 5 bases, with 14 bases left in between. Germline lookup yields CDR1 DFQATT and CDR2 SNEGSKA (reference sequence). The CDR3 loop spans 13 amino acids. The CDR3 loop is CSATRGAGETQYF. In DNA form, the CDR3 reads TGCAGTGCTACAAGGGGGGCTGGGGAGACCCAGTACTTC.

This clonotype was seen many times. The V call is TRBV29-1, the J call TRBJ2-5, with unresolved D. This CDR3 contains 11 residues. V was trimmed by 7 bases and J by 2 bases, leaving 8 bases between them. Germline V gene data show CDR1 as SQVTM and CDR2 as ANQGSEA. The CDR3 bases are TGCAGCGGTACGGGTCAAGAGACCCAGTACTTC. Its protein is CSGTGQETQYF.

The genes are TRBV24-1 and TRBJ2-7; D possibly corresponds to TRBD2 (6 bases). The CDR3 is 12 amino acids. From germline, CDR1 is KGHDR and CDR2 SFDVKD. The V gene lost 5 bases and the J gene lost 5 bases, with 9 bases spanning the gap. The CDR3 DNA sequence: TGTGCCACCAGTGCCGGGGGTGACGAGCAGTACTTC. This sequence encodes CATSAGGDEQYF.

There are a few counts of this clonotype. This chain uses TRBV12-3 or TRBV12-4 with TRBJ2-5; 7 nucleotides align to TRBD1. The V segment lost 2 bases and the J segment 5 bases; nucleotides outside the gene matches: 5. CDR3 length: 14 residues. The CDR3 region is CASSLLRDSETQYF. The CDR3 nucleotides are TGTGCCAGCAGTTTATTAAGGGACAGCGAGACCCAGTACTTC.

J is TRBJ1-2 and V is TRBV5-5; D is unclear. This CDR3 spans 16 amino acids. V lost 7 bases to trimming and J lost 4 bases, with 23 bases between them. Germline assignment: CDR1 SGHKS and CDR2 YYEKEE (reference sequence). Written as DNA, the CDR3 is TGTGCCAGCCATTTGAGCAATGGACCTGCGTTCTATGGCTACACCTTC. This translates into CASHLSNGPAFYGYTF. The complete variable domain, with remaining parts taken from reference TRBV5-5 and TRBJ1-2, reads DAGVTQSPTHLIKTRGQQVTLRCSPISGHKSVSWYQQVLGQGPQFIFQYYEKEERGRGNFPDRFSARQFPNYSSELNVNALLLGDSALYLCASHLSNGPAFYGYTFGSGTRLTVV.

This clonotype has at least ten counts. The V call is TRBV7-8, the J call TRBJ1-2, with a tentative D call TRBD1 (5 bases). The germline V and J ends were trimmed by 4 bases and 8 bases, with 17 bases remaining between them. The CDR3 length is 14 residues. CDR1 is SGHVS and CDR2 is FQNEAQ in the germline V gene. CDR3 DNA: TGTGCCAGCAGCTCCATCCACGAGGCAGGGGGCTACACCTTC. It codes for CASSSIHEAGGYTF. The complete variable domain, with remaining parts taken from reference TRBV7-8 and TRBJ1-2, reads GAGVSQSPRYKVAKRGQDVALRCDPISGHVSLFWYQQALGQGPEFLTYFQNEAQLDKSGLPSDRFFAERPEGSVSTLKIQRTQQEDSAVYLCASSSIHEAGGYTFGSGTRLTVV.

This clonotype was recorded a few times. V and J are TRBV30 and TRBJ2-7, with a weak D call TRBD1 (5 bases). Germline V lookup: CDR1 GTSNPN, CDR2 SVGIG (reference sequence). V was pared by 0 bases and J by 0 bases, with 6 bases between. The CDR3 contains 13 residues. CDR3 sequence (DNA): TGTGCCTGGAGTGTGCAGGGCTCCTACGAGCAGTACTTC. This gives the protein CAWSVQGSYEQYF.

The V and J genes are TRBV5-1 and TRBJ1-2; D gene unclear. Germline loops: CDR1 SGHRS, CDR2 YFSETQ. CDR3 size: 15 residues. With 0 bases removed from V and 3 bases from J, the gap between germline ends came to 12 bases. CDR3 coding DNA: TGCGCCAGCAGCTTGGCCCCGGACCGGGACTATGGCTACACCTTC. Protein sequence: CASSLAPDRDYGYTF.

This clonotype was recorded a few times. The chain joins TRBV29-1 to TRBJ1-1; D is possibly TRBD1 (6 bases). The CDR3 extends over 14 amino acids. Germline CDR1 is SQVTM and CDR2 is ANQGSEA. The V gene lost 7 bases and the J gene lost 7 bases, with 22 bases spanning the gap. This CDR3 reads CSASRGRGPFEAFF. The CDR3 DNA follows: TGCAGCGCCTCCCGGGGGCGAGGCCCGTTTGAAGCTTTCTTT.

V and J are TRBV7-3 and TRBJ2-7, with D possibly being TRBD1 or TRBD2 (5 bases each). Germline loops: CDR1 SGHTA, CDR2 FQGTGA. The CDR3 sequence is 14 residues long. The V end was cut by 9 bases, the J end by 0 bases, with 15 bases between. The CDR3 DNA follows: TGTGCCAGGTACAGGTCGAGGGTCTCCTACGAGCAGTACTTC. Translation gives CARYRSRVSYEQYF.

A single count supports this clonotype. The gene calls are TRBV15 and TRBJ2-2; D remains unclear. V was trimmed by 0 bases and J by 7 bases, leaving 6 bases between them. The CDR3 runs to 13 residues. Per the germline V gene, CDR1 is LNHNV and CDR2 is YYDKDF (reference sequence). CDR3 nucleotide sequence: TGTGCCACCAGCAGAGATGTGAGCGGGGAGCTGTTTTTT. Protein: CATSRDVSGELFF.

This chain links TRBV7-9 with TRBJ1-1; 9 bases agree with TRBD1. Germline CDR1 is SEHNR and CDR2 is FQNEAQ (reference sequence). Germline trimming cut 4 bases from V and 2 bases from J; bases unmatched to any gene: 11. The CDR3 runs 17 residues. In DNA form, the CDR3 reads TGTGCCAGCAGCTATAGATTGATGACAGGGGGTAACACTGAAGCTTTCTTT. This codes for CASSYRLMTGGNTEAFF.

This sequence joins TRBV2 and TRBJ2-5, with 8 bases lining up with TRBD1. Germline CDR1 SNHLY, CDR2 FYNNEI. The CDR3 is made up of 15 amino acids. V shed 6 bases, J shed 2 bases, and the junction held 8 bases outside the gene matches. This chain's CDR3 is CASRNGQGSQETQYF. Written as DNA, the CDR3 is TGTGCCAGCAGGAACGGACAGGGCAGTCAAGAGACCCAGTACTTC.

The rearrangement links TRBV7-3 to TRBJ2-5, with 12 bases that match TRBD2. The CDR3 spans 15 residues. With 5 bases clipped from V and 5 bases from J, the junction kept 6 bases outside the gene matches. Germline CDR1 is SGHTA and CDR2 is FQGTGA. CDR3 amino acids: CASSELAGGPETQYF. In DNA, the CDR3 is TGTGCCAGCAGCGAGCTAGCGGGGGGGCCTGAGACCCAGTACTTC. The full variable domain, its missing parts supplied by reference TRBV7-3 and TRBJ2-5, is GAGVSQTPSNKVTEKGKYVELRCDPISGHTALYWYRQSLGQGPEFLIYFQGTGAADDSGLPNDRFFAVRPEGSVSTLKIQRTERGDSAVYLCASSELAGGPETQYFGPGTRLLVL.

Details on this clonotype: A much bigger clone sits one base away, suggesting this may be a read error. The genes are TRBV25-1 and TRBJ2-5, with D unresolved. The CDR3 covers 14 residues. Germline CDR1 and CDR2: MGHDK and SYGVNS. Trimming cost V 4 bases and J 4 bases, with 13 bases left between them. In DNA, the CDR3 is TGTGCCAGCAGTGTATTTCAAGGGTTAGAGACCCAGTACTTC. Protein product: CASSVFQGLETQYF.